Listed here are 6 T cell receptor beta chains from one sample, sequenced in a study of cytomegalovirus exposure and HLA in healthy donors. It was with 60 Vbeta and 13 Jbeta primers that the PCR ran. Sequencing was performed with immunoSEQ multiplex PCR; in TCRdb, only in-frame clones are kept and a portion is missing. The sample gives over 140,000 clones, around 82% of which show up once; around 2.5% is in the top ten. What was sequenced was PBMCs. The receptors shown here come from a man aged 50 or older in good health and CMV-seronegative.

This clone was recorded once. The chain links TRBV27 to TRBJ2-2, with D maybe TRBD2 (6 bases). The germline gives CDR1 MNHEY, CDR2 SMNVEV (reference sequence). CDR3 length equals 15 residues. V lost 6 bases and J 5 bases, leaving 16 bases between the germline ends. CDR3 sequence: CASRRVGRRTGELFF. Here the CDR3 DNA reads TGTGCCAGCAGACGAGTGGGGAGGCGAACCGGGGAGCTGTTTTTT.

V usage is TRBV6-1 and J usage is TRBJ2-7; 9 nucleotides agree with TRBD1. CDR3 length: 14 residues. J gave up 2 bases and V 6 bases, and 5 bases lay outside the gene matches. Germline CDR1 MNHNS, CDR2 SASEGT. Here the CDR3 reads CASRFRDRAYEQYF. The CDR3, as DNA: TGTGCCAGCAGGTTTCGGGACAGGGCCTACGAGCAGTACTTC.

The sample holds one count of this clone. The chain has TRBV7-9 and TRBJ1-3; D unresolved. The CDR3 has 13 amino acids. Germline V gives CDR1 SEHNR, CDR2 FQNEAQ (reference sequence). V gave up 5 bases and J gave up 2 bases, with 7 bases separating them. CDR3 nucleotide sequence: TGTGCCAGCAGCCCCCCCGCTGGAAACACCATATATTTT. Protein: CASSPPAGNTIYF.

This clone showed up just once. This chain uses TRBV7-2 with TRBJ2-1; D call uncertain. Germline V gene sequence: CDR1 SGHTA, CDR2 FQGNSA. V was shortened by 5 bases and J by 8 bases, with 10 bases between the two germline ends. The CDR3 consists of 12 residues. CDR3 bases: TGTGCCAGCAGCCCCAGGATCTATGAGCAGTTCTTC. This gives the protein CASSPRIYEQFF.

V usage is TRBV19 and J usage is TRBJ2-1, with D possibly being TRBD1 (6 bases). This CDR3 is built from 15 residues. CDR1 is LNHDA, CDR2 SQIVND, per germline (reference sequence). Trimming took 7 bases from V and 3 from J, leaving 16 bases between them. The CDR3 protein is CASKDSHPNYNEQFF. CDR3 in DNA: TGTGCCAGTAAGGACAGTCATCCCAACTACAATGAGCAGTTCTTC. The whole variable domain, remainder taken from reference TRBV19 and TRBJ2-1, is DGGITQSPKYLFRKEGQNVTLSCEQNLNHDAMYWYRQDPGQGLRLIYYSQIVNDFQKGDIAEGYSVSREKKESFPLTVTSAQKNPTAFYLCASKDSHPNYNEQFFGPGTRLTVL.

The chain carries TRBV7-9 and TRBJ2-1; 8 bases align to TRBD2. Germline assignment: CDR1 SEHNR and CDR2 FQNEAQ (reference sequence). The CDR3 has 16 residues. V trimming: 1 base; J trimming: 7 bases; junction bases outside the gene matches: 9. CDR3 in amino acids: CASSLVSSGSLNEQFF. CDR3 bases: TGTGCCAGCAGCTTAGTGTCCAGCGGGAGTTTAAATGAGCAGTTCTTC.